This T cell receptor (beta chain) was captured in a study of control samples from healthy donors and cancer patients. The germline V gene encodes CDR1 MDHEN and CDR2 SYDVKM. The CDR3 has 16 residues. Trimming took 5 bases from V and 2 from J, leaving 19 bases between them. This table comes from immunoSEQ multiplex PCR, and its TCRdb copy is limited to in-frame clones, with some not included. Of approximately 81,000 clones listed, roughly 94% are singletons. This sequence joins TRBV28 and TRBJ2-7; TRBD2 is a possible D gene (5 bases). Sequencing used blood. The sequence was obtained from a woman aged 18-29 years in good health. The CDR3 nucleotides are TGTGCCAGCAGTCTCCGTGAGGGTCTGTCGACCTACGAGCAGTACTTC. Translated, it gives CASSLREGLSTYEQYF.